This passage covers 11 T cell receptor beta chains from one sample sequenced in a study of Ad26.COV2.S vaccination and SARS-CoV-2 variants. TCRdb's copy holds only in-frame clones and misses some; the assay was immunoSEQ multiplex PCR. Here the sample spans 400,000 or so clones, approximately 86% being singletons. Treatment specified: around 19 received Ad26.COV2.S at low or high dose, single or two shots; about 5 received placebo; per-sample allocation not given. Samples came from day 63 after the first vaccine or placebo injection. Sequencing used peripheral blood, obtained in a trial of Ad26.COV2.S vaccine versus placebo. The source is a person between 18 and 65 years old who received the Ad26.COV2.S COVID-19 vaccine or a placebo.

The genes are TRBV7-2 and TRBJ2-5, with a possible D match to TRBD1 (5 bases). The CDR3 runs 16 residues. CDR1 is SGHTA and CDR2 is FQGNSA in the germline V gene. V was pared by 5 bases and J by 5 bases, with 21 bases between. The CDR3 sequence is CASSLPLQAFWETQYF. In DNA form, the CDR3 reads TGTGCCAGCAGCCTACCGTTACAGGCGTTCTGGGAGACCCAGTACTTC.

The CDR3 sequence is CASSLAGVHGYTF. CDR3 DNA: TGTGCCAGCAGTTTGGCAGGGGTTCATGGCTACACCTTC. The chain combines TRBV12-3 or TRBV12-4 with TRBJ1-2; tentative D call: TRBD1 (6 bases). V was clipped by 3 bases and J by 6 bases, with 11 bases between them. The CDR3 sequence is 13 residues long.

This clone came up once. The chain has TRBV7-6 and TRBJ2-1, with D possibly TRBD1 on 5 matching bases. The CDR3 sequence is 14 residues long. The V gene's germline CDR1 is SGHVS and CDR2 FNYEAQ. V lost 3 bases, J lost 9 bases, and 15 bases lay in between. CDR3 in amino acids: CASSLTPAGSEQFF. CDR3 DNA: TGTGCCAGCAGCTTGACCCCCGCAGGGTCTGAGCAGTTCTTC.

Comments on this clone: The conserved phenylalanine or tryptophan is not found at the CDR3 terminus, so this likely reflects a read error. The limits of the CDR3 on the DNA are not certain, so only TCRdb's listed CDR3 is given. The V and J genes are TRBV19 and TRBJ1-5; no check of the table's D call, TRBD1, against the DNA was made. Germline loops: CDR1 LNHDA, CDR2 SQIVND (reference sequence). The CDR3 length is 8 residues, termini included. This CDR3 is CAGPTALL.

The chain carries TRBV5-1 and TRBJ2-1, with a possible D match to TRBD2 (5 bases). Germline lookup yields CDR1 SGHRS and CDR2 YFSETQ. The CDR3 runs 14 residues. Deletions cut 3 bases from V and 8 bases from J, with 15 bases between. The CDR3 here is CASSSQDPRDEQFF. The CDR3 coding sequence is TGCGCCAGCAGCTCGCAGGACCCGAGGGATGAGCAGTTCTTC. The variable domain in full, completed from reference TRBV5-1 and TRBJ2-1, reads KAGVTQTPRYLIKTRGQQVTLSCSPISGHRSVSWYQQTPGQGLQFLFEYFSETQRNKGNFPGRFSGRQFSNSRSEMNVSTLELGDSALYLCASSSQDPRDEQFFGPGTRLTVL.

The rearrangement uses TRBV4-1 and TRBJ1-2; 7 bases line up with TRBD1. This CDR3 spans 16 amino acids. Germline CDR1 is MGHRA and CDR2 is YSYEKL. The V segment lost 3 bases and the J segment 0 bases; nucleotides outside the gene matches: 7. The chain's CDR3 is CASSQPVRGTNYGYTF. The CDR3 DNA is TGCGCCAGCAGCCAGCCCGTCAGGGGGACTAACTATGGCTACACCTTC.

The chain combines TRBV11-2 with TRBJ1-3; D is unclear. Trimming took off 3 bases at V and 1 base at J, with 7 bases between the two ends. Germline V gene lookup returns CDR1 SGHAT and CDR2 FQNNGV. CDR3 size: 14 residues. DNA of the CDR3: TGTGCCAGCAGCTTTTTAGCGTCTGGAAACACCATATATTTT. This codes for CASSFLASGNTIYF. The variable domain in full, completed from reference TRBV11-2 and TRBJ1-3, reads EAGVAQSPRYKIIEKRQSVAFWCNPISGHATLYWYQQILGQGPKLLIQFQNNGVVDDSQLPKDRFSAERLKGVDSTLKIQPAKLEDSAVYLCASSFLASGNTIYFGEGSWLTVV.

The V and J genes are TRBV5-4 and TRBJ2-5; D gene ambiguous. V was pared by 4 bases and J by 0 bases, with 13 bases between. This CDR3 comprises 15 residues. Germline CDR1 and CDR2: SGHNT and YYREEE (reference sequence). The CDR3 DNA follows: TGTGCCAGCAGCCGCCAGACACGAAACCAAGAGACCCAGTACTTC. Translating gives CASSRQTRNQETQYF.

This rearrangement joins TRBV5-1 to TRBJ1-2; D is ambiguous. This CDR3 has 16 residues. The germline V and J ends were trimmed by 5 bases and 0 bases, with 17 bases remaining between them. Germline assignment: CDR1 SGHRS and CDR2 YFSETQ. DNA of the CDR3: TGCGCCAGCAGATCCCTGACCGAGGACGCTAACTATGGCTACACCTTC. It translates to CASRSLTEDANYGYTF.

The chain's CDR3 is CASSSLQGFGTDTQYF. CDR3 nucleotide sequence: TGTGCCAGCAGCTCTCTACAGGGCTTCGGCACAGATACGCAGTATTTT. The J gene is TRBJ2-3, the V gene TRBV11-2; a weak D match, TRBD1 (6 bases). The CDR3 is 16 amino acids. Germline-derived CDR1 and CDR2 are SGHAT and FQNNGV. V was shortened by 4 bases and J by 1 base, with 15 bases between the two germline ends.

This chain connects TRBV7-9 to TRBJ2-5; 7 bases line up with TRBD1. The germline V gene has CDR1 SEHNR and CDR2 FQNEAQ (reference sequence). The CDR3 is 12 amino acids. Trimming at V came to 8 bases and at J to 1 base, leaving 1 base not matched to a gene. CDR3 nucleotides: TGTGCCAGCGGGACAGTCCAAGAGACCCAGTACTTC. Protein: CASGTVQETQYF.